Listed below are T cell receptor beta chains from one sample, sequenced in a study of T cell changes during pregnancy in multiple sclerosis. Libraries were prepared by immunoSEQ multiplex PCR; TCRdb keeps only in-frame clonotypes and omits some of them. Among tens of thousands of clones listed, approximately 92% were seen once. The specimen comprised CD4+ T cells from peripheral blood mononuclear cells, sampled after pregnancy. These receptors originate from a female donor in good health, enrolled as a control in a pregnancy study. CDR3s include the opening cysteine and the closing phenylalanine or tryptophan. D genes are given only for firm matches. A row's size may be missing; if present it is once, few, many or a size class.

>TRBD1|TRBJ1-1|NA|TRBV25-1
TGTGCCAGCAGTGCTAGGGACAGGGGTGGCACTGAAGCTTTCTTT
CASSARDRGGTEAFF
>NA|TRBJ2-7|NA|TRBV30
TGTGCCTGGAGCACGGTTGTCTACGAGCAGTACTTC
CAWSTVVYEQYF
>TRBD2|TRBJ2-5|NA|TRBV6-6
TGTGCCAGCAGGACAGGCGGGGGGGAGACCCAGTACTTC
CASRTGGGETQYF
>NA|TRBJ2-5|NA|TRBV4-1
TGCGCCAGCAGCCAAGTTAGTGGGACCCAGTACTTC
CASSQVSGTQYF
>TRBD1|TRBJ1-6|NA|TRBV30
TGTGCCTGGAGTCCGGGACAGATAAAATCACCCCTCCACTTT
CAWSPGQIKSPLHF
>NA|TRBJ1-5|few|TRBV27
TGTGCCAGCAGACTTGAACGCGGTCAGCCCCAGCATTTT
CASRLERGQPQHF
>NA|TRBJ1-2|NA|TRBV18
TGTGCCAGCTCACCAAGGACCGACTCGACAGATGGCTACACCTTC
CASSPRTDSTDGYTF
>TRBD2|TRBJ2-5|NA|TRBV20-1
TGCAGTGCCGATGGCGGACTAGCGGCGCACTTC
CSADGGLAAHF
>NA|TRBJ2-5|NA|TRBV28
TGTGCCAGCAGTGCACAGGGTGCGCGAGAGACCCAGTACTTC
CASSAQGARETQYF
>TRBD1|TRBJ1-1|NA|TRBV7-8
TGTGCCAGCAGCTTCAGGGGGACAGGTCAGGCTTTCTTT
CASSFRGTGQAFF
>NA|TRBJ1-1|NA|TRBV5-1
TGCGCCAGCAGCTTAGTAGTCAACACTGAAGCTTTCTTT
CASSLVVNTEAFF
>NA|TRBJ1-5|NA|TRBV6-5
TGTGCCAGCAGACTGACAGCAAATAGCAATCAGCCCCAGCATTTT
CASRLTANSNQPQHF
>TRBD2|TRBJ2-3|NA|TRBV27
TGTGCCAGCACCTCCCTAGCGGGCTACACAGATACGCAGTATTTT
CASTSLAGYTDTQYF
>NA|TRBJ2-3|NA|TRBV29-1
TGCAGCGCCCGAGGACACCTTGGAAGCACAGATACGCAGTATTTT
CSARGHLGSTDTQYF
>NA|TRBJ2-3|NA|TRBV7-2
TGTGCCAGCAGCTTAACTCCCACAGATACGCAGTATTTT
CASSLTPTDTQYF
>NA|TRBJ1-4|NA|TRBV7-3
TGTGCCAGCAGCTTAACAGGGCGGGTTGAAAAACTGTTTTTT
CASSLTGRVEKLFF
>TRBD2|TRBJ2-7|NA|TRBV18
TGTGCCAGCTCACCGGGAGGGGCCGAGCAGTACTTC
CASSPGGAEQYF
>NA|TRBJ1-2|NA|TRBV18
TGTGCCAGCTCACCGACCGCTACAGGGTCCCATGGCTACACCTTC
CASSPTATGSHGYTF
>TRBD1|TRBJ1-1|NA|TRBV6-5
TGTGCCAGCAGGTGGACAGGCCGGGGGAACACTGAAGCTTTCTTT
CASRWTGRGNTEAFF
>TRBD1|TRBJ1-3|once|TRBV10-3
TGTGCCACAAGACAGGGGTCCGAAGGAAACACCATATATTTT
CATRQGSEGNTIYF
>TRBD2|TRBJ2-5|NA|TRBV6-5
TGTGCCAGCAGTCTAGCGGGGGCCTACCAAGAGACCCAGTACTTC
CASSLAGAYQETQYF
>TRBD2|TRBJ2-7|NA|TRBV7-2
TGTGCCAGCAGCATCTCTAGCGGAACATCCTACGAGCAGTACTTC
CASSISSGTSYEQYF
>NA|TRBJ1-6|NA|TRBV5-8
TGTGCCAGCAGCCGGCGGCCGGGGGAATCACCCCTCCACTTT
CASSRRPGESPLHF
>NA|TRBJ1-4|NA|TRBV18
TGTGCCAGCTCACCCCCCTCACAGGGTTACGTCGAAAAACTGTTTTTT
CASSPPSQGYVEKLFF
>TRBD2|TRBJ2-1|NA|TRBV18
TGTGCCAGCTCACCCAGGCCTAGCGGGGGACACAATGAGCAGTTCTTC
CASSPRPSGGHNEQFF
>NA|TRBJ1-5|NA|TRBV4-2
TGTGCCAGCAGCCAGCGGGGCAATCAGCCCCAGCATTTT
CASSQRGNQPQHF
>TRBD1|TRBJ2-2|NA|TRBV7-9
TGTGCCAGCAGCCTCTGGGGACAGGGGAACACCGGGGAGCTGTTTTTT
CASSLWGQGNTGELFF
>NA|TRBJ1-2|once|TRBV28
TGTGCCAGCGGCCCGGACATCACATATGGCTACACCTTC
CASGPDITYGYTF